This T cell receptor beta chain was obtained from a study of shared clonotypes between healthy human individuals. Concerning this clone: Other DNA sequences in this sample translate to the same CDR3.

Trimming stripped 3 bases from V and 1 base from J, with 7 bases between. CDR1 is SGDLS and CDR2 is YYNGEE in the germline V gene. The CDR3 runs 13 residues. CD45RO negativity and positive selection for CCR7 defined naive CD8 cells, a population that excluded terminally differentiated effector memory CD45RA+ cells. Sequenced by immunoSEQ multiplex PCR; TCRdb stores in-frame clones only, minus some. The sample shows about 2 million clones, around 96% of them seen only once. The chain recombines TRBV9 with TRBJ1-1; D is perhaps TRBD1 (5 bases). Material for sequencing was naive CD8+ T cells sorted from blood. This TCR derives from a man younger than 35 in good health. The CDR3 here is CASSGGQNTEAFF. As DNA, the CDR3 is TGTGCCAGCAGCGGCGGACAGAACACTGAAGCTTTCTTT.